This passage covers 9 T cell receptor beta chains from one sample sequenced in a study of blood T cells in healthy people across ages. A second PCR, run for about 6 to 11 cycles, used a sample-barcoded 5' primer plus a J-beta primer mix. MiXCR, applied by TCRdb to the 5' RACE reads, yields one record per CDR3 protein. The profile shows about 970,000 distinct CDR3 sequences, just over 50% of them singletons. Input material: blood. Receptors were obtained from an older woman in good health.

The J gene is TRBJ1-1, the V gene TRBV29-1; D perhaps matches TRBD1 (6 bases). CDR1 and CDR2 from the germline V gene are SQVTM and ANQGSEA. Deletions cut 6 bases from V and 1 base from J, with 15 bases between. This CDR3 is 14 amino acids long. This CDR3 is CSVFLQGRNTEAFF. The CDR3, as DNA: TGCAGCGTATTCCTACAGGGTAGGAACACTGAAGCTTTCTTT.

The chain couples TRBV20-1 to TRBJ2-1; the D gene is possibly TRBD1 (6 bases). The J call may be wrong; the DNA end is better matched by TRBJ2-7. The CDR3 totals 14 residues. Germline-derived CDR1 and CDR2 are DFQATT and SNEGSKA (reference sequence). CDR3 sequence reads: CSAREQGKFREQYF. The CDR3 coding sequence is TGCAGTGCTAGAGAACAGGGAAAATTTCGCGAGCAGTACTTC.

This clonotype came up many times. This chain uses TRBV10-3 with TRBJ2-5; D remains unclear. Trimming stripped 0 bases from V and 5 bases from J, with 10 bases between. The germline V gene has CDR1 ENHRY and CDR2 SYGVKD. This CDR3 comprises 14 residues. CDR3 loop: CAISESPDAETQYF. The CDR3 DNA is TGTGCCATCAGTGAGTCGCCTGATGCCGAGACCCAGTACTTC.

This clonotype was recorded a few times. The genes are TRBV29-1 and TRBJ2-4, with 7 bases that match TRBD2. The J call could be wrong; TRBJ2-7 is a better fit for the DNA end. Germline values: CDR1 SQVTM, CDR2 ANQGSEA. This CDR3 contains 12 residues. The CDR3 protein is CSAASGSYEQYF. The CDR3 DNA sequence: TGCAGCGCCGCTAGCGGATCCTACGAGCAGTACTTC.

V usage is TRBV15 and J usage is TRBJ2-5; no firm D call. Germline lookup yields CDR1 LNHNV and CDR2 YYDKDF (reference sequence). The CDR3 has 14 amino acids. With 1 base removed from V and 1 base from J, the gap between germline ends came to 7 bases. In nucleotides, the CDR3 is TGTGCCACCAGCAGAGTTGGTGCCCAAGAGACCCAGTACTTC. It translates to CATSRVGAQETQYF.

This chain joins TRBV5-1 and TRBJ2-3; TRBD2 aligns across 10 bases. The CDR3 totals 17 residues. From germline, CDR1 is SGHRS and CDR2 YFSETQ. With V trimmed by 0 bases and J by 4 bases, 8 bases remained unmatched. The CDR3 DNA follows: TGCGCCAGCAGCTTGGTCCCAGCGGGAGGGGCGGCAGATACGCAGTATTTT. Translation gives CASSLVPAGGAADTQYF.

The chain uses TRBV5-8 and TRBJ2-5; 7 nucleotides match TRBD1. J gave up 3 bases and V 0 bases, and 8 bases lay outside the gene matches. The CDR3 consists of 16 residues. Germline CDR1 SGHTS, CDR2 YDEGEE. The CDR3 region has the DNA TGTGCCAGCAGCTTGGGAAGGGGGACAGCAAAAGAGACCCAGTACTTC. It is translated as CASSLGRGTAKETQYF.

Only a few counts were recorded for this clonotype. J is TRBJ2-7 and V is TRBV5-1; 9 bases map to TRBD2. V lost 4 bases, J lost 2 bases, and 10 bases stayed unmatched. This CDR3 contains 16 residues. The germline V gene encodes CDR1 SGHRS and CDR2 YFSETQ. The CDR3 loop is CASSPHFSGGTYEQYF. The CDR3 DNA reads TGCGCCAGCAGCCCTCACTTTAGCGGGGGAACCTACGAGCAGTACTTC.

The rearrangement uses TRBV4-2 and TRBJ2-3; D is unclear. V lost 0 bases to trimming and J lost 11 bases, with 9 bases between them. The CDR3 contains 12 residues. Germline CDR1 and CDR2: LGHNA and YNFKEQ. The chain's CDR3 is CASSQDTEKQYF. The CDR3 bases are TGTGCCAGCAGCCAAGATACTGAGAAGCAGTATTTT.